The sample holds many counts of the clone carrying this T cell receptor beta chain. Its antigen is as yet unknown. Profiled with immunoSEQ multiplex PCR; TCRdb holds only in-frame clones, not every one. Seen here are 50,000 to 70,000 clones, 65% to 75% observed once, and the top ten hold 4.7%. Looked up from germline, CDR1 is MNHEY and CDR2 is SMNVEV (reference sequence). J lost 2 bases, V lost 8 bases, and 2 bases had no gene match. The CDR3 consists of 14 residues. The data derive from a study of a mutant IDH1 vaccine in newly diagnosed glioma. Noted time point: week 35, safety follow-up. Mutant IDH1 20-mer peptide, at 300 ug, made up each vaccine dose, with topical imiquimod.

Sequenced material: PBMCs, taken from a glioma patient whose treatment included an IDH1 peptide vaccine. This TCR came from a man aged 50 to 59 with glioma. The V gene is TRBV27, the J gene TRBJ1-5; 11 positions match TRBD1. The CDR3 nucleotides read TGTGCCAGCCGGACAGGGGGCGGCAATCAGCCCCAGCATTTT. As protein: CASRTGGGNQPQHF.